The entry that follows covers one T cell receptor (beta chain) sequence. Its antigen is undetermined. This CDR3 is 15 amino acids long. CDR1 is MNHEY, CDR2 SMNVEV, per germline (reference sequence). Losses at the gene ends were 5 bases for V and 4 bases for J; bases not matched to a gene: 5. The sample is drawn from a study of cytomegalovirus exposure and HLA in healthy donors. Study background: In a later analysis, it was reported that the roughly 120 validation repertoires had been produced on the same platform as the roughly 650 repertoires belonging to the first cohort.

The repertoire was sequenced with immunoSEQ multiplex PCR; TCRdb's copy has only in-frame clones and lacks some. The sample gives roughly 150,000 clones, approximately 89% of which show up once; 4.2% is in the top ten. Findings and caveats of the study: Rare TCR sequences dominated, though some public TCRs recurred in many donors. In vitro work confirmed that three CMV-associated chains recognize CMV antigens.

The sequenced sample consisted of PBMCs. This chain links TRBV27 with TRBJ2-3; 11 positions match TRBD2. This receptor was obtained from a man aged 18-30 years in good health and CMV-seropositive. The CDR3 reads CASSPWTSGSDTQYF. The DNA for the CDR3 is TGTGCCAGCAGTCCGTGGACTAGCGGGTCAGATACGCAGTATTTT.